This T cell receptor beta chain is from a study of siplizumab effects on memory and regulatory T cells. Only in-frame clones appear in the TCRdb table, and some are missing; sequencing was by immunoSEQ multiplex PCR. The sample carries under 110,000 clones, 85% to 95% recorded once. Germline CDR1 reads SGHRS; CDR2 reads YFSETQ. The CDR3 totals 13 residues. V was cut by 4 bases and J by 7 bases, with 11 bases left in between. The TCR originated in a human donor in good health. The material sequenced was non-Treg CD4+ T cells sorted from blood. This rearrangement joins TRBV5-1 to TRBJ2-2, with D unresolved. The CDR3 DNA reads as TGCGCCAGCAGCACCGACGACGGCGGGGAGCTGTTTTTT. Amino acid sequence: CASSTDDGGELFF.